This TCR beta chain came from a study of control samples from healthy donors and cancer patients. V gave up 0 bases and J gave up 4 bases, with 10 bases separating them. Germline V gene lookup returns CDR1 SGHTA and CDR2 FQGTGA. The CDR3 consists of 14 residues. Assay: immunoSEQ multiplex PCR; the TCRdb copy retains only in-frame clones and omits some. The table has approximately 170,000 clones, almost 90% seen once; the top ten hold approximately 1.4%. Source material: blood. This rearrangement joins TRBV7-3 to TRBJ2-7; D might be TRBD1 (5 bases). The receptor comes from a woman aged 45-60 years in good health. CDR3 in amino acids: CASSLTPGPYEQYF. CDR3 nucleotide sequence: TGTGCCAGCAGCTTAACCCCAGGGCCGTACGAGCAGTACTTC.